This T cell receptor beta chain was observed in a study of metastatic and nonmetastatic thyroid tumors. TCRdb reanalyzed the PCR reads with MiXCR. This table holds some 45,000 clones, about 12% found once. All patients were treatment-naive before thyroid surgery. Germline CDR1 reads SGDLS; CDR2 reads YYNGEE. V lost 4 bases to trimming and J lost 0 bases, with 11 bases between them. The CDR3 totals 14 residues. This clone has at least ten counts. The sequence was collected from a male donor with papillary thyroid cancer or a benign thyroid nodule (not recorded which). Some clones in this sample may be carry-over from other donors' samples. The sequenced sample consisted of blood. V and J are TRBV9 and TRBJ2-7; a weak D match, TRBD1 (6 bases). CDR3 sequence: CASSPEGGSYEQYF. The CDR3 nucleotides read TGTGCCAGCAGCCCAGAAGGGGGCTCCTACGAGCAGTACTTC. Variable domain in full (rest from reference TRBV9 and TRBJ2-7): DSGVTQTPKHLITATGQRVTLRCSPRSGDLSVYWYQQSLDQGLQFLIQYYNGEERAKGNILERFSAQQFPDLHSELNLSSLELGDSALYFCASSPEGGSYEQYFGPGTRLTVT.